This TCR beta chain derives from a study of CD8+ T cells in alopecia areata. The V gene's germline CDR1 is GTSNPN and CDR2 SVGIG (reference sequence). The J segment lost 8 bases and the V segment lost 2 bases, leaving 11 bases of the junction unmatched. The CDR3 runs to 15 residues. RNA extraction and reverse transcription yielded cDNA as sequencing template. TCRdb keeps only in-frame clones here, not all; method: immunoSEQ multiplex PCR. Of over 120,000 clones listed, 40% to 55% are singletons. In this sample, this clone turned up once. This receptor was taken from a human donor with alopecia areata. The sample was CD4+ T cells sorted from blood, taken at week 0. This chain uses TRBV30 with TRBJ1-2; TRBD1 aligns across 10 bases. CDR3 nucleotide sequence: TGTGCCTGGAGTCCCCAACCGGACAGGGGGGGAGGCTACACCTTC. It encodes CAWSPQPDRGGGYTF.